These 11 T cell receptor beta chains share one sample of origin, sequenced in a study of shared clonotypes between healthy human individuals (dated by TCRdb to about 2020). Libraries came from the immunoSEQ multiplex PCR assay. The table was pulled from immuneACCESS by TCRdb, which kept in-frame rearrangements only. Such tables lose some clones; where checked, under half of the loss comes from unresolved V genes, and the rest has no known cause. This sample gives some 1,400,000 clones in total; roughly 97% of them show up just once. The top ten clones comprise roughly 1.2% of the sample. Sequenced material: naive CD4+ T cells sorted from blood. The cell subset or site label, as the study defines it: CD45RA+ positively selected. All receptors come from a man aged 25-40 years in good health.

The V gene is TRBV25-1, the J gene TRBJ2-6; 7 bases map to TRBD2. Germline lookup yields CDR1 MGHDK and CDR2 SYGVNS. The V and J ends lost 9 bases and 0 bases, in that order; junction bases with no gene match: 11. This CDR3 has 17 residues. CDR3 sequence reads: CARPAGTNYSGANVLTF. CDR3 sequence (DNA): TGTGCCAGGCCAGCCGGGACTAATTACTCTGGGGCCAACGTCCTGACTTTC.

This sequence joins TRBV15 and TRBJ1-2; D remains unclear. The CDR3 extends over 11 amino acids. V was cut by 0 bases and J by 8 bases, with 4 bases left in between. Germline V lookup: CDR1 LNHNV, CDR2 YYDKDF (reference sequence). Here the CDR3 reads CATSRDRGYTF. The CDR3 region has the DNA TGTGCCACCAGCAGAGATAGAGGCTACACCTTC.

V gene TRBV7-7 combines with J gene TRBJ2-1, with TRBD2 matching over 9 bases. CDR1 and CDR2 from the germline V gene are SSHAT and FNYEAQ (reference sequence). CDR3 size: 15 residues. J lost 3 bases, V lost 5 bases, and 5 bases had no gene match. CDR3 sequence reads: CASSPLAGYYNEQFF. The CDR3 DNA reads TGTGCCAGCAGCCCCCTAGCGGGATACTACAATGAGCAGTTCTTC.

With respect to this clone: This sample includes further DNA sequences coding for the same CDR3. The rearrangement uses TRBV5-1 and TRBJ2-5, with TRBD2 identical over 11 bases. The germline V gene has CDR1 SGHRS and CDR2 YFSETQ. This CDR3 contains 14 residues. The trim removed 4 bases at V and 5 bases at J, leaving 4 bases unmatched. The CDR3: CASSPGLAEETQYF. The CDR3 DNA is TGCGCCAGCAGCCCGGGACTAGCGGAGGAGACCCAGTACTTC.

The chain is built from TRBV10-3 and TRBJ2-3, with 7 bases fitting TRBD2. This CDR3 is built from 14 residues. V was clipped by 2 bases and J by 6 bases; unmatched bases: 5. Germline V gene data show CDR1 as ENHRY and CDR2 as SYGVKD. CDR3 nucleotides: TGTGCCATCAGTGAGGGGAGGGTCGAGGATACGCAGTATTTT. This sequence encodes CAISEGRVEDTQYF.

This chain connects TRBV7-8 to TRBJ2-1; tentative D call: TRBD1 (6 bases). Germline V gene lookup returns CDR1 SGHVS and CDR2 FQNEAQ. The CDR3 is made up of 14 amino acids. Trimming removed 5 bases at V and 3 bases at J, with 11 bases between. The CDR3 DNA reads TGTGCCAGCAGCCCAGGGGACAACTACAATGAGCAGTTCTTC. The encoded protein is CASSPGDNYNEQFF.

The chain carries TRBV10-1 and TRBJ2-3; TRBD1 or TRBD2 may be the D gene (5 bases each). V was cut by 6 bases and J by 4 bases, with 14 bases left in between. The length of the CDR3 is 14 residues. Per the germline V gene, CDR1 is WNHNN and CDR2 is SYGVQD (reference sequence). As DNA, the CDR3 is TGCGCCAGCAGCCCACCGGGGCTGGCAGATACGCAGTATTTT. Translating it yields CASSPPGLADTQYF.

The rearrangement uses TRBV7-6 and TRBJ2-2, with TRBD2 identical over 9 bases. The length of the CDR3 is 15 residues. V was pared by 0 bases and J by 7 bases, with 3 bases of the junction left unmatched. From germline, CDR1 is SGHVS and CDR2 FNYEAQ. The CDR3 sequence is CASSLALAGNGELFF. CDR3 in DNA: TGTGCCAGCAGCTTAGCGCTAGCGGGAAACGGGGAGCTGTTTTTT.

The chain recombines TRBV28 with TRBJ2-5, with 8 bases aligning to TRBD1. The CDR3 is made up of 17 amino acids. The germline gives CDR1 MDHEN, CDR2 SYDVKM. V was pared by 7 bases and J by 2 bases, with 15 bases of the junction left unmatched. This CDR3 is CASIPWADRDEQETQYF. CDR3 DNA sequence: TGTGCCAGCATTCCTTGGGCGGACAGGGACGAACAAGAGACCCAGTACTTC.

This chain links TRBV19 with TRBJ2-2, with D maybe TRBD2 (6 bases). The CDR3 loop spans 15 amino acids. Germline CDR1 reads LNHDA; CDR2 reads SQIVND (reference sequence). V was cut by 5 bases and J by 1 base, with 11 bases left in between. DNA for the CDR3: TGTGCCAGTAGTCAACGGGAGTGGAACACCGGGGAGCTGTTTTTT. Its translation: CASSQREWNTGELFF.

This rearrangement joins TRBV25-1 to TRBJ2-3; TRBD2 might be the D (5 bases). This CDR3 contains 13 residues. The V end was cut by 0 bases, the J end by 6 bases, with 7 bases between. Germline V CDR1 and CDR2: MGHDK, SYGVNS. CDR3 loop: CASSEYSADTQYF. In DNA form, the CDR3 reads TGTGCCAGCAGTGAATATAGCGCTGATACGCAGTATTTT.